A single sample gave rise to the 29 T cell receptor beta chains below, sequenced in a study of neurological immune-mediated disorders. TCRdb reanalysed the 5' RACE reads using MiXCR and keeps one entry per CDR3 protein. The top ten hold approximately 3.1% of the sample, which has about 59,000 distinct CDR3 sequences, roughly 3.3% seen once. The specimen was PBMCs. All receptors come from a woman in her thirties with multiple sclerosis.

This clonotype was detected ten times or more. The chain has TRBV12-3 or TRBV12-4 and TRBJ1-1; the D gene is possibly TRBD1 (6 bases). The CDR3 runs 14 residues. Trimming removed 7 bases from V and 1 base from J, with 13 bases in between. The CDR3 protein is CASTFGQPNTEAFF. CDR3 nucleotide sequence: TGTGCCAGCACCTTCGGACAGCCGAACACTGAAGCTTTCTTT.

This clonotype was observed many times. The rearrangement uses TRBV15 and TRBJ2-7; D call uncertain. V was pared by 0 bases and J by 3 bases, with 9 bases between. The CDR3 length is 14 residues. Germline loops: CDR1 LNHNV, CDR2 YYDKDF (reference sequence). The DNA of the CDR3 is TGTGCCACCAGCAGAGATCGGAAAGACTACGAGCAGTACTTC. Protein product: CATSRDRKDYEQYF.

The gene calls are TRBV5-1 and TRBJ1-1, with a possible D match to TRBD1 (5 bases). Germline lookup yields CDR1 SGHRS and CDR2 YFSETQ. V was cut by 4 bases and J by 0 bases, with 10 bases left in between. The CDR3 covers 14 residues. Written as DNA, the CDR3 is TGCGCCAGCAGCCGTGACAGAATGAACACTGAAGCTTTCTTT. It is translated as CASSRDRMNTEAFF.

This clonotype was counted ten times or more. The V gene is TRBV20-1, the J gene TRBJ2-1; D is perhaps TRBD2 (6 bases). V was cut by 6 bases and J by 9 bases, with 15 bases left in between. The CDR3 loop spans 12 amino acids. Germline-derived CDR1 and CDR2 are DFQATT and SNEGSKA (reference sequence). CDR3 amino acids: CSAKDGGTEQFF. Written as DNA, the CDR3 is TGCAGTGCGAAGGACGGCGGGACTGAGCAGTTCTTC.

This clonotype was recorded many times. This chain links TRBV12-3 or TRBV12-4 with TRBJ2-7, with TRBD1 matching 9 bases. The CDR3 runs 14 residues. V trimming: 6 bases; J trimming: 3 bases; junction bases outside the gene matches: 6. CDR3 loop: CASSTGTGSYEQYF. The DNA for the CDR3 is TGTGCCAGCAGCACCGGGACAGGGAGCTACGAGCAGTACTTC.

Many counts were recorded for this clonotype. In DNA form, the CDR3 reads TGTGCCAGCAGTTACACCTCCGGCGACAATGAGCAGTTCTTC. It encodes CASSYTSGDNEQFF. V usage is TRBV6-5 and J usage is TRBJ2-1, with D hard to call. With 2 bases removed from V and 5 bases from J, the gap between germline ends came to 10 bases. CDR1 and CDR2 (germline): MNHEY, SVGAGI. The CDR3 runs 14 residues.

This clonotype was detected many times. The V and J genes are TRBV5-5 and TRBJ2-5; D is unclear. The V gene lost 1 base and the J gene lost 5 bases, with 3 bases spanning the gap. CDR3 length: 11 residues. In germline, CDR1 is SGHKS, CDR2 YYEKEE (reference sequence). The CDR3 DNA reads as TGTGCCAGCAGCTTGTCTGAGACCCAGTACTTC. Translation: CASSLSETQYF.

This clonotype has a count of ten or more. The chain employs TRBV18 and TRBJ1-1; 9 nucleotides agree with TRBD1. Germline V gene data show CDR1 as KGHSH and CDR2 as LQKENI. The junction had 8 bases not matched to a gene; V was cut back by 4 bases and J by 5 bases. This CDR3 has 15 residues. CDR3 loop: CASSRGQGGGTEAFF. The CDR3 DNA follows: TGTGCCAGCTCACGGGGACAGGGCGGAGGGACTGAAGCTTTCTTT.

This clonotype came up many times. The chain recombines TRBV4-1 with TRBJ2-2; no definite D call. This CDR3 has 15 amino acids. CDR1 and CDR2 from the germline V gene are MGHRA and YSYEKL. The germline V and J ends were trimmed by 0 bases and 6 bases, with 11 bases remaining between them. The CDR3 spells CASSQEGRVPGELFF. CDR3 coding DNA: TGCGCCAGCAGCCAAGAGGGTCGGGTTCCCGGGGAGCTGTTTTTT.

This clonotype was observed at least ten times. V is TRBV7-9 and J is TRBJ1-5, with D uncertain. Trimming removed 1 base at V and 3 bases at J, with 16 bases between. Germline CDR1 reads SEHNR; CDR2 reads FQNEAQ (reference sequence). The CDR3 has 17 amino acids. CDR3 sequence: CASSLDRSGVSNQPQHF. DNA of the CDR3: TGTGCCAGCAGCTTAGACCGAAGTGGGGTTTCCAATCAGCCCCAGCATTTT.

This clonotype was seen at least ten times. J is TRBJ2-5 and V is TRBV5-5, with a weak D call TRBD1 (5 bases). The CDR3 is 14 amino acids. Trimming took 4 bases from V and 2 from J, leaving 12 bases between them. Germline lookup yields CDR1 SGHKS and CDR2 YYEKEE (reference sequence). The CDR3 reads CASSTGHLQETQYF. In DNA, the CDR3 is TGTGCCAGCAGCACCGGACACCTTCAAGAGACCCAGTACTTC.

This clonotype was observed at least ten times. The J gene is TRBJ1-4, the V gene TRBV5-1; D is perhaps TRBD1 (5 bases). This CDR3 is 14 amino acids long. The V end lost 0 bases, the J end lost 7 bases, and 10 bases lay between the germline ends. The germline CDR1 and CDR2 sequences are SGHRS and YFSETQ. The CDR3 DNA reads TGCGCCAGCAGCTTGGACAGGATGGGTGAAAAACTGTTTTTT. Residues: CASSLDRMGEKLFF.

This clonotype occurred many times. The V call is TRBV10-3, the J call TRBJ2-1; 9 bases align to TRBD1. The CDR3 runs 15 residues. Per the germline V gene, CDR1 is ENHRY and CDR2 is SYGVKD. The V gene end was trimmed by 6 bases and the J gene end by 2 bases; junction bases not matched to a gene: 5. DNA for the CDR3: TGTGCCATCAGAGAAGACAGGGGGGCCTACAATGAGCAGTTCTTC. Translation gives CAIREDRGAYNEQFF.

The sample holds many counts of this clonotype. The chain couples TRBV20-1 to TRBJ2-1; possibly TRBD2 for D (5 bases). Trimming removed 1 base at V and 10 bases at J, with 17 bases between. The CDR3 is made up of 14 amino acids. Germline loops: CDR1 DFQATT, CDR2 SNEGSKA (reference sequence). The chain's CDR3 is CSARGSGARGEQFF. Written as DNA, the CDR3 is TGCAGTGCTAGAGGTTCTGGCGCACGGGGAGAGCAGTTCTTC.

This clonotype was observed at least ten times. The chain uses TRBV5-5 and TRBJ2-7; 7 bases map to TRBD2. The CDR3 is 14 amino acids. Germline V gene lookup returns CDR1 SGHKS and CDR2 YYEKEE (reference sequence). V was pared by 0 bases and J by 2 bases, with 2 bases of the junction left unmatched. CDR3 region: CASSLALAAYEQYF. CDR3 nucleotide sequence: TGTGCCAGCAGCTTGGCCCTAGCGGCCTACGAGCAGTACTTC.

This clonotype has ten or more counts. The chain carries TRBV3-1 and TRBJ2-1; weak D call: TRBD2 (6 bases). V lost 4 bases, J lost 3 bases, and 13 bases lay in between. From germline, CDR1 is LGHDT and CDR2 YNNKEL (reference sequence). The CDR3 has 15 amino acids. The CDR3 DNA sequence: TGTGCCAGCAGCCGAGGCGGGGACCTCTACAATGAGCAGTTCTTC. Its protein product is CASSRGGDLYNEQFF.

This clonotype was counted at least ten times. The V call is TRBV2, the J call TRBJ1-1; 8 bases match TRBD1. The CDR3 has 15 amino acids. Germline CDR1 is SNHLY and CDR2 is FYNNEI. V lost 5 bases to trimming and J lost 4 bases; unmatched junction nucleotides: 9. CDR3 sequence reads: CASSRNQGARTEAFF. CDR3 bases: TGTGCCAGCAGTAGAAACCAGGGGGCGCGCACTGAAGCTTTCTTT.

The sample holds many counts of this clonotype. The J gene is TRBJ2-1, the V gene TRBV5-1; 10 nucleotides agree with TRBD2. V lost 4 bases to trimming and J lost 5 bases; unmatched junction nucleotides: 9. The CDR3 runs to 16 residues. Per the germline V gene, CDR1 is SGHRS and CDR2 is YFSETQ. Here the CDR3 reads CASSPTSSGSHNEQFF. CDR3 nucleotides: TGCGCCAGCAGCCCAACCTCTAGCGGGAGTCACAATGAGCAGTTCTTC.

This clonotype has at least ten counts. The chain joins TRBV5-1 to TRBJ2-1, with 11 nucleotides matching TRBD2. The junction had 9 bases not matched to a gene; V was cut back by 4 bases and J by 9 bases. CDR3 length: 15 residues. Germline CDR1 reads SGHRS; CDR2 reads YFSETQ. CDR3 sequence (DNA): TGCGCCAGCAGCCCGAGACTAGCGGGGTCGGGTGAGCAGTTCTTC. Translation: CASSPRLAGSGEQFF.

This clonotype was observed a handful of times. The chain combines TRBV5-1 with TRBJ2-5; no clear D. Germline CDR1 is SGHRS and CDR2 is YFSETQ. The CDR3 extends over 14 amino acids. The V and J ends lost 0 bases and 3 bases respectively, with 9 bases between them. CDR3 nucleotides: TGCGCCAGCAGCTTGGGGCCAGCAAAAGAGACCCAGTACTTC. This translates into CASSLGPAKETQYF.

This clonotype was detected many times. The chain has TRBV6-5 and TRBJ2-1; TRBD2 matches 11 bases. The germline gives CDR1 MNHEY, CDR2 SVGAGI. J was trimmed by 8 bases and V by 6 bases; bases with no gene match: 9. This CDR3 has 15 residues. This CDR3 is CASRDSGGGVDEQFF. The CDR3 nucleotides are TGTGCCAGCAGGGATAGCGGGGGGGGAGTGGATGAGCAGTTCTTC.

This clonotype was observed at least ten times. The chain combines TRBV5-6 with TRBJ2-2, with no clear D. The V gene lost 5 bases and the J gene lost 0 bases, with 11 bases spanning the gap. The CDR3 is 15 amino acids. Germline CDR1 and CDR2: SGHDT and YYEEEE. Here the CDR3 reads CASSPWTANTGELFF. In nucleotides, the CDR3 is TGTGCCAGCAGTCCATGGACGGCGAACACCGGGGAGCTGTTTTTT. Using reference TRBV5-6 and TRBJ2-2 for the parts outside the CDR3, the full variable domain is DAGVTQSPTHLIKTRGQQVTLRCSPKSGHDTVSWYQQALGQGPQFIFQYYEEEERQRGNFPDRFSGHQFPNYSSELNVNALLLGDSALYLCASSPWTANTGELFFGEGSRLTVL.

This clonotype came up many times. The chain combines TRBV5-1 with TRBJ2-7; no definite D call. CDR3 length: 14 amino acids. CDR1 SGHRS and CDR2 YFSETQ come from the germline V gene. The germline V and J ends were trimmed by 0 bases and 2 bases, with 9 bases remaining between them. CDR3 bases: TGCGCCAGCAGCTTGGGGGGTAAGGCCTACGAGCAGTACTTC. Amino acids: CASSLGGKAYEQYF.

In its sample, this clonotype was seen many times. The gene calls are TRBV5-1 and TRBJ2-2; a weak D match, TRBD2 (6 bases). The CDR3 has 15 residues. The V end lost 4 bases, the J end lost 8 bases, and 18 bases lay between the germline ends. The germline CDR1 and CDR2 sequences are SGHRS and YFSETQ. The CDR3 sequence: CASSRGDSGRGELFF. In DNA form, the CDR3 reads TGCGCCAGCAGCCGAGGGGACTCCGGTCGTGGGGAGCTGTTTTTT.

In its sample, this clonotype was seen many times. A much larger clonotype is one base distant, so this may be a read error. The chain has TRBV29-1 and TRBJ1-2; D uncertain. Trimming took off 7 bases at V and 4 bases at J, with 13 bases between the two ends. Germline assignment: CDR1 SQVTM and CDR2 ANQGSEA. The CDR3 is 12 residues long. In DNA, the CDR3 is TGCAGCGCCGAAACAGAAAGCTATGGCTACACCTTC. This gives the protein CSAETESYGYTF.

This clonotype was observed at least ten times. V gene TRBV18 combines with J gene TRBJ2-7; D is unresolved. This CDR3 contains 12 residues. V shed 1 base and J shed 3 bases, with 4 bases lying between them. Germline lookup yields CDR1 KGHSH and CDR2 LQKENI. The CDR3 DNA is TGTGCCAGCTCACCACGGAACTACGAGCAGTACTTC. Translated: CASSPRNYEQYF.

The chain is built from TRBV7-9 and TRBJ2-7; possible D gene TRBD1, 6 bases. CDR3 length equals 13 residues. The germline V gene encodes CDR1 SEHNR and CDR2 FQNEAQ (reference sequence). V was trimmed by 6 bases and J by 5 bases, leaving 14 bases between them. The CDR3 region has the DNA TGTGCCAGCAGTGCACAGGGCCTGGACGAGCAGTACTTC. This sequence encodes CASSAQGLDEQYF.

This clonotype was counted at least ten times. V gene TRBV29-1 combines with J gene TRBJ2-4, with D possibly TRBD2 on 6 matching bases. V was clipped by 6 bases and J by 6 bases, with 12 bases between them. The CDR3 runs to 12 residues. Germline loops: CDR1 SQVTM, CDR2 ANQGSEA. CDR3: CSVHGSTNIQYF. The CDR3 DNA is TGCAGCGTACACGGGAGTACAAACATTCAGTACTTC.

At least ten counts were recorded for this clonotype. The rearrangement joins TRBV12-3 or TRBV12-4 to TRBJ1-1; 9 bases align to TRBD1. V dropped 5 bases and J dropped 1; count of bases not matched to a gene: 5. The CDR3 has 15 residues. CDR3 protein: CASSPQGARNTEAFF. In DNA, the CDR3 is TGTGCCAGCAGTCCACAGGGGGCCCGGAACACTGAAGCTTTCTTT.